A selection of T cell receptor beta chains follows, all from one sample in a study of T cells in Graves' hyperthyroidism and ophthalmopathy. TCRdb re-derived calls from the multiplex PCR reads in MiXCR, one entry per CDR3 protein. The sample shows around 350,000 distinct CDR3 sequences, about 18% of them seen only once. Sequenced material: blood. The source is a woman aged 18-29 years with Graves' hyperthyroidism. The CDR3 runs from the conserved cysteine through the conserved F or W. The size field is filled for only some rows; it gives once, few, many or a size class.

CDR3aa,v_gene,abundance,j_gene
CAISEVSRGPNYEQYF,TRBV10-3,many,TRBJ2-7
CASSLGRANANYGYTF,TRBV6-5,-,TRBJ1-2
CASSQKGGNPGNTIYF,TRBV11-1,-,TRBJ1-3
CASSPHLPWGAYEQYF,TRBV12-3/TRBV12-4,-,TRBJ2-7
CASSSETSGYQETQYF,TRBV28,-,TRBJ2-5
CASSTRTSEGGELFF,TRBV7-8,many,TRBJ2-2
CASSAAIAGGQETQYF,TRBV7-2,-,TRBJ2-5
CASSPFTQDTYEQYF,TRBV18,many,TRBJ2-7
CASTFGGGPYGYTF,TRBV12-3/TRBV12-4,many,TRBJ1-2
CASQSSGPSYEQYF,TRBV28,-,TRBJ2-7
CASSSTGSYGYTF,TRBV11-1,many,TRBJ1-2
CASSLWTGQETQYF,TRBV7-2,many,TRBJ2-5
CASSLILRLRDRGLSYEQYF,TRBV13,once,TRBJ2-7